This record covers a single TCR beta chain. The antigen remains undetermined. Clones were read by immunoSEQ multiplex PCR, and TCRdb kept only the in-frame ones, dropping some. The repertoire includes 130,000 or so clones, approximately 80% of them detected once, and 2.5% to 3.5% sits in the top ten. This specimen comes from a study of identifying expanded T cells in peripheral blood. Healthy donors had no documented immune events, such as infections, while sampled. The V end lost 9 bases, the J end lost 3 bases, and 9 bases lay between the germline ends. The length of the CDR3 is 12 residues. Germline-derived CDR1 and CDR2 are MGHDK and SYGVNS. Findings and caveats of the study: Differentially abundant clones: approximately 1.3 between replicates, approximately 15 at 2 to 3 weeks, over 18 at four. Clone count variance between roughly 2-week samples rose with total template count.

The V call is TRBV25-1, the J call TRBJ1-3; D is unresolved. This sequence was found in a person aged 18 to 75 in good health. The specimen was blood. CDR3 nucleotide sequence: TGTGCCAGTTCATTTGGTGGAAACACCATATATTTT. Translating it yields CASSFGGNTIYF.